This paragraph covers one T cell receptor beta chain sequence. This sample was taken from a study of blood T cell repertoires in COVID-19. In the study overall: Acute and convalescent COVID-19 samples came from the United States, Italy and Spain. T cells, B-cell-depleted T cells, or PBMCs provided the cDNA or gDNA that served as material.

Patients of the Seattle cohort, enrolled during active infection, were followed longitudinally. In the study's own analysis: Counts of nucleated cells, estimated from reference gene primer amplification, were obtained. Clones were sequenced by immunoSEQ multiplex PCR, and TCRdb holds only the in-frame ones, with some missing. For V, J and clone size, that table is used; D and trimming come from the DNA. The table has about 370,000 clones, 80% to 90% seen once; the top ten hold about 2.9%. Germline CDR1 is MNHEY and CDR2 is SVGAGI. V dropped 6 bases and J dropped 1 base, with 12 bases sitting between them. The CDR3 totals 14 residues.

This chain uses TRBV6-5 with TRBJ1-1; D remains unclear. The clonotype comes from a woman under 40 with COVID-19, enrolled during active disease. Sequencing used peripheral blood. CDR3 nucleotide sequence: TGTGCCAGCAGGATCGGTGAGGGGAACACTGAAGCTTTCTTT. It specifies CASRIGEGNTEAFF.